One sample yielded the 26 T cell receptor beta chains listed below, sequenced in a study of T-cell memory formation after mild COVID-19 (dated by TCRdb to the early 2020s). Libraries were built with 5' RACE. The run used an Illumina NovaSeq 6000. Starting from the raw public reads, TCRdb applied fastp trimming at Q25, assembled clones with MiXCR and retained in-frame beta chains. Rows matching on CDR3 protein sequence are summarized as one entry with the most common DNA and genes. The sample yields approximately 410,000 distinct CDR3 sequences; about 22% were counted once. The ten top clones hold roughly 14% of the sample. The sample taken for sequencing was PBMCs or a T cell subset sorted from them (not recorded which). The receptors come from an adult woman who had mild COVID-19 (a few samples of this study predate the infection). The sample titles of this study are shuffled in the database, so cell type and time point are left out; the donor was told from shared clones.

In this sample, this clonotype turned up a few times. The genes are TRBV27 and TRBJ2-1; 13 bases are shared with TRBD2. J gave up 8 bases and V 5 bases, and 6 bases lay outside the gene matches. Germline V gene lookup returns CDR1 MNHEY and CDR2 SMNVEV (reference sequence). The CDR3 runs to 15 residues. The CDR3 DNA is TGTGCCAGCAGTCGAAGACTAGCGGGAGGCTATGAGCAGTTCTTC. It encodes CASSRRLAGGYEQFF.

V and J are TRBV12-3 or TRBV12-4 and TRBJ1-2; TRBD1 aligns across 12 bases. After removal of 5 bases from V and 7 bases from J, the junction contained 8 bases not matched to a gene. The CDR3 consists of 15 residues. The CDR3 nucleotides read TGTGCCAGCAGTCTTTCGGGACAGGGGGCGCCTGGCTACACCTTC. Amino acids: CASSLSGQGAPGYTF.

This clonotype was found a few times. The chain's CDR3 is CASSNFSGRFYNEQFF. The DNA of the CDR3 is TGTGCCAGCAGCAACTTCAGCGGGAGGTTCTACAATGAGCAGTTCTTC. The V call is TRBV9, the J call TRBJ2-1; 9 bases map to TRBD2. The CDR3 loop spans 16 amino acids. Germline lookup yields CDR1 SGDLS and CDR2 YYNGEE. After removal of 4 bases from V and 3 bases from J, the junction contained 8 bases not matched to a gene.

This clonotype appeared many times. The chain carries TRBV14 and TRBJ2-3; D unclear. There are 17 residues in the CDR3. CDR1 is SGHDN, CDR2 FVKESK, per germline. Trimming pared 5 bases from V and 8 bases from J, leaving 26 bases between. The CDR3 is CASSSSRVAVDSGTQYF. CDR3 DNA: TGTGCCAGCAGCTCGTCCCGGGTCGCGGTCGACTCTGGTACGCAGTATTTT.

In its sample, this clonotype was seen a few times. This chain joins TRBV4-1 and TRBJ2-7; D ambiguous. V lost 2 bases and J lost 1, with 12 bases in between. CDR3 length: 15 residues. Germline lookup yields CDR1 MGHRA and CDR2 YSYEKL. DNA for the CDR3: TGCGCCAGCAGCCAAAGCCAAGCCGTTTCCTACGAGCAGTACTTC. As protein: CASSQSQAVSYEQYF.

This chain joins TRBV7-2 and TRBJ2-7, with 10 bases lining up with TRBD1. There are 15 residues in the CDR3. Losses at the gene ends were 5 bases for V and 5 bases for J; bases not matched to a gene: 9. Germline loops: CDR1 SGHTA, CDR2 FQGNSA. In nucleotides, the CDR3 is TGTGCCAGCAGCCCCAACCCGGGACAGGGGAACGAGCAGTACTTC. Its protein is CASSPNPGQGNEQYF.

A few counts support this clonotype. This chain links TRBV9 with TRBJ2-7, with 10 bases matching TRBD2. CDR3 length equals 15 residues. The V gene's germline CDR1 is SGDLS and CDR2 YYNGEE. V shed 3 bases and J 0 bases; nucleotides not matched to a gene: 3. The CDR3 loop is CASSALAGPSYEQYF. CDR3 coding DNA: TGTGCCAGCAGCGCACTAGCGGGACCCTCCTACGAGCAGTACTTC.

The chain links TRBV3-1 to TRBJ1-1; the D gene is possibly TRBD1 (6 bases). The CDR3 is 17 amino acids. Germline-derived CDR1 and CDR2 are LGHDT and YNNKEL (reference sequence). Trimming cost V 1 base and J 1 base, with 16 bases left between them. The CDR3 loop reads CASSQGLTGAENTEAFF. CDR3 DNA sequence: TGTGCCAGCAGCCAAGGATTGACAGGAGCAGAGAACACTGAAGCTTTCTTT. Based on the CDR3 plus reference TRBV3-1 and TRBJ1-1, the full variable domain is DTAVSQTPKYLVTQMGNDKSIKCEQNLGHDTMYWYKQDSKKFLKIMFSYNNKELIINETVPNRFSPKSPDKAHLNLHINSLELGDSAVYFCASSQGLTGAENTEAFFGQGTRLTVV.

The rearrangement uses TRBV20-1 and TRBJ2-1; possibly TRBD1 or TRBD2 for D (5 bases each). The CDR3 runs 13 residues. V was shortened by 6 bases and J by 5 bases, with 14 bases between the two germline ends. Germline V gene data show CDR1 as DFQATT and CDR2 as SNEGSKA (reference sequence). The DNA for the CDR3 is TGCAGTGCGGAGGACAAACCCCACAATGAGCAGTTCTTC. It specifies CSAEDKPHNEQFF.

This clonotype was seen once. The rearrangement links TRBV5-1 to TRBJ2-5; 10 nucleotides align to TRBD2. V lost 0 bases, J lost 7 bases, and 9 bases stayed unmatched. Germline lookup yields CDR1 SGHRS and CDR2 YFSETQ. The CDR3 has 16 residues. CDR3 sequence (DNA): TGCGCCAGCAGCTTGGTTACTAGCGGGGTTCTGGGGACCCAGTACTTC. Amino acid sequence: CASSLVTSGVLGTQYF.

This clonotype came up a few times. The chain joins TRBV28 to TRBJ2-7; 12 bases agree with TRBD2. The J segment lost 5 bases and the V segment lost 3 bases, leaving 5 bases of the junction unmatched. CDR1 is MDHEN, CDR2 SYDVKM, per germline. The CDR3 extends over 15 amino acids. CDR3 loop: CASSFSGLAGNEQYF. The CDR3 DNA is TGTGCCAGCAGTTTTAGCGGACTAGCGGGAAACGAGCAGTACTTC.

This clonotype was recorded a few times. The chain uses TRBV5-1 and TRBJ2-3, with a weak D call TRBD1 (5 bases). V was pared by 7 bases and J by 2 bases, with 11 bases between. Germline V lookup: CDR1 SGHRS, CDR2 YFSETQ. The CDR3 runs 13 residues. In DNA, the CDR3 is TGCGCCAGCCGCCCAGGGAACACAGATACGCAGTATTTT. Its translation is CASRPGNTDTQYF.

The rearrangement joins TRBV7-9 to TRBJ2-7, with D uncertain. V lost 4 bases to trimming and J lost 3 bases, with 10 bases between them. Germline V gives CDR1 SEHNR, CDR2 FQNEAQ (reference sequence). CDR3 size: 13 residues. The CDR3 DNA is TGTGCCAGCAGCTCCCCCTACGTCTACGAGCAGTACTTC. Translating it yields CASSSPYVYEQYF. Looking up the rest from reference TRBV7-9 and TRBJ2-7 gives the full variable domain: DTGVSQNPRHKITKRGQNVTFRCDPISEHNRLYWYRQTLGQGPEFLTYFQNEAQLEKSRLLSDRFSAERPKGSFSTLEIQRTEQGDSAMYLCASSSPYVYEQYFGPGTRLTVT.

V is TRBV6-1 and J is TRBJ2-3; D not resolved. V was trimmed by 7 bases and J by 6 bases, leaving 14 bases between them. CDR3 length equals 13 residues. In germline, CDR1 is MNHNS, CDR2 SASEGT. CDR3 region: CASTTYSGDTQYF. Here the CDR3 DNA reads TGTGCCAGCACGACCTACTCGGGTGATACGCAGTATTTT.

V is TRBV20-1 and J is TRBJ1-2; a weak D match, TRBD1 (5 bases). CDR3 length equals 12 residues. From germline, CDR1 is DFQATT and CDR2 SNEGSKA (reference sequence). V was trimmed by 5 bases and J by 4 bases, leaving 11 bases between them. The CDR3 loop reads CSAYRGGYGYTF. DNA of the CDR3: TGCAGTGCTTATCGGGGCGGCTATGGCTACACCTTC.

V usage is TRBV20-1 and J usage is TRBJ1-5, with a possible D match to TRBD1 (5 bases). CDR1 is DFQATT and CDR2 is SNEGSKA in the germline V gene (reference sequence). V lost 3 bases and J lost 6, with 9 bases in between. CDR3 length: 12 residues. The CDR3 sequence is CSARGGSQPQHF. Here the CDR3 DNA reads TGCAGTGCTAGGGGGGGGAGTCAGCCCCAGCATTTT.

This clonotype was detected only once. The chain links TRBV2 to TRBJ2-3; the D is unclear. The CDR3 is 15 amino acids. Looked up from germline, CDR1 is SNHLY and CDR2 is FYNNEI. Trimming left V 7 bases short and J 0 bases short, with 14 bases between. The CDR3 nucleotides are TGTGCCAGCACCGAAAACTCACGAAGCACAGATACGCAGTATTTT. The encoded protein is CASTENSRSTDTQYF.

The sample holds a few counts of this clonotype. The chain employs TRBV10-3 and TRBJ1-2, with D maybe TRBD1 (5 bases). Germline V gene lookup returns CDR1 ENHRY and CDR2 SYGVKD. V lost 3 bases, J lost 6 bases, and 14 bases lay in between. The CDR3 covers 14 residues. Here the CDR3 reads CAISDPGRENGYTF. As DNA, the CDR3 is TGTGCCATCAGTGACCCAGGGCGGGAGAATGGCTACACCTTC.

This clonotype came up a few times. V and J are TRBV11-3 and TRBJ2-2; D might be TRBD1 (5 bases). The CDR3 totals 14 residues. Germline CDR1 reads SGHNT; CDR2 reads YENEEA. The V gene lost 3 bases and the J gene lost 1 base, with 6 bases spanning the gap. The CDR3 region has the DNA TGTGCCAGCAGCTTGACAGAGAACACCGGGGAGCTGTTTTTT. Translated, it gives CASSLTENTGELFF.

CDR3 sequence (DNA): TGCAGTGCTTCCACCGGGACACTCCTCGAAGATACGCAGTATTTT. Its translation is CSASTGTLLEDTQYF. The chain combines TRBV20-1 with TRBJ2-3; maybe TRBD1 (6 bases). The CDR3 sequence is 15 residues long. V was clipped by 5 bases and J by 5 bases, with 20 bases between them. CDR1 and CDR2 from the germline V gene are DFQATT and SNEGSKA (reference sequence).

This chain links TRBV7-9 with TRBJ2-5; TRBD2 matches 14 bases. Germline V gene data show CDR1 as SEHNR and CDR2 as FQNEAQ (reference sequence). V lost 5 bases to trimming and J lost 2 bases; unmatched junction nucleotides: 7. CDR3 size: 17 residues. The CDR3 loop is CASSQGLAGEYQETQYF. The CDR3 DNA is TGTGCCAGCAGCCAGGGACTAGCGGGGGAATATCAAGAGACCCAGTACTTC.

This clonotype has just a few counts. The chain joins TRBV7-9 to TRBJ1-2; D perhaps matches TRBD1 (5 bases). The CDR3 extends over 15 amino acids. Trimming took off 2 bases at V and 0 bases at J, with 10 bases between the two ends. Germline V lookup: CDR1 SEHNR, CDR2 FQNEAQ (reference sequence). The CDR3 reads CASSLTGTANYGYTF. CDR3 nucleotides: TGTGCCAGCAGCTTAACCGGGACGGCTAACTATGGCTACACCTTC. Combining the CDR3 with reference TRBV7-9 and TRBJ1-2 gives the whole variable domain DTGVSQNPRHKITKRGQNVTFRCDPISEHNRLYWYRQTLGQGPEFLTYFQNEAQLEKSRLLSDRFSAERPKGSFSTLEIQRTEQGDSAMYLCASSLTGTANYGYTFGSGTRLTVV.

V usage is TRBV12-3 or TRBV12-4 and J usage is TRBJ2-3; no clear D gene. Trimming left V 4 bases short and J 6 bases short, with 11 bases between. CDR3 length: 13 amino acids. The CDR3 coding sequence is TGTGCCAGCAGTTGGAGACGCCGGGATACGCAGTATTTT. Translated: CASSWRRRDTQYF.

This clonotype has more than one count but fewer than ten. The chain combines TRBV14 with TRBJ2-1; 9 nucleotides match TRBD2. CDR1 is SGHDN and CDR2 is FVKESK in the germline V gene. V lost 2 bases, J lost 4 bases, and 12 bases stayed unmatched. The CDR3 totals 18 residues. The CDR3 reads CASSQQIVSGSGYNEQFF. CDR3 nucleotides: TGTGCCAGCAGCCAACAAATTGTTAGCGGGAGTGGGTACAATGAGCAGTTCTTC.

This clonotype appeared a few times. The rearrangement uses TRBV24-1 and TRBJ2-3; D is undetermined. The CDR3 has 14 amino acids. V was shortened by 3 bases and J by 4 bases, with 10 bases between the two germline ends. The V gene's germline CDR1 is KGHDR and CDR2 SFDVKD. CDR3 loop: CATSDHGASDTQYF. CDR3 nucleotide sequence: TGTGCCACCAGTGATCACGGAGCTTCAGATACGCAGTATTTT.

The chain joins TRBV27 to TRBJ1-1; the D gene is possibly TRBD1 (6 bases). Trimming shortened V by 3 bases and J by 7 bases, and 12 bases separated the two germline ends. The germline gives CDR1 MNHEY, CDR2 SMNVEV (reference sequence). This CDR3 has 13 residues. The CDR3: CASSFLGQSEAFF. Here the CDR3 DNA reads TGTGCCAGCAGTTTCCTCGGACAGAGTGAAGCTTTCTTT.